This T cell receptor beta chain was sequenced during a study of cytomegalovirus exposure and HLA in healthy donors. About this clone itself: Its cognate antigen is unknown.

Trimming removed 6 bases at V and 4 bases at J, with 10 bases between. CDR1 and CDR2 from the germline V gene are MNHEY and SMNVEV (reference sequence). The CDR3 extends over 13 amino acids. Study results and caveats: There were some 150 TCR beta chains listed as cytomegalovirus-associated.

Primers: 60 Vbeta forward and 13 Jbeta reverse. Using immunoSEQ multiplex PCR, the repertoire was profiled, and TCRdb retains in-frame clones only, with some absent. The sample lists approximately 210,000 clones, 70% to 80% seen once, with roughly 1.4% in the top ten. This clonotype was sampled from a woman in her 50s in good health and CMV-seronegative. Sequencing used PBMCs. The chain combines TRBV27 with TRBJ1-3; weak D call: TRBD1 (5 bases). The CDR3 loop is CASSRGDGNTIYF. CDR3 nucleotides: TGTGCCAGCAGCCGGGGGGACGGAAACACCATATATTTT.